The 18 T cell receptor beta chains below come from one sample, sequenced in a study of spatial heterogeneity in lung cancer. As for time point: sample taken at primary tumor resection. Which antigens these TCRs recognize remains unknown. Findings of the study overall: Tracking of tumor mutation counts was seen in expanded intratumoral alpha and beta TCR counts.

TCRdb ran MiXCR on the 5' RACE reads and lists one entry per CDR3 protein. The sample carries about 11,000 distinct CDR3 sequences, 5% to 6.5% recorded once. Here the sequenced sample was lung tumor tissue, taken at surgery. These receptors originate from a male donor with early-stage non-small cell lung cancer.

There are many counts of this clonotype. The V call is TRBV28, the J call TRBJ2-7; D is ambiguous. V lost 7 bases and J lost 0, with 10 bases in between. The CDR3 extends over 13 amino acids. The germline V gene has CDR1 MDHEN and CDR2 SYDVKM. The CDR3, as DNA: TGTGCCAGCATTCGCCAGAGCTCCTACGAGCAGTACTTC. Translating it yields CASIRQSSYEQYF.

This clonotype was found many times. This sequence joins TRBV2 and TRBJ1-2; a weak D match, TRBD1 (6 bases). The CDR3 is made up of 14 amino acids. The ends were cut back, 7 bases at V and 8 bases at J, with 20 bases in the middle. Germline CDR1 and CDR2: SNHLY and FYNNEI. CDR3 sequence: CASTPIASGDGYTF. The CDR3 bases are TGTGCCAGCACCCCCATAGCTTCAGGGGACGGCTACACCTTC.

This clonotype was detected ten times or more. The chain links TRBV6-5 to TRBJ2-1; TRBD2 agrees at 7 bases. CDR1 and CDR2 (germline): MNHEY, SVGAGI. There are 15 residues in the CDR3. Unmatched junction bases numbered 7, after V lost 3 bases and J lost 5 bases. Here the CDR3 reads CASSYAGGGNNEQFF. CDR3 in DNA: TGTGCCAGCAGTTATGCCGGGGGAGGGAACAATGAGCAGTTCTTC.

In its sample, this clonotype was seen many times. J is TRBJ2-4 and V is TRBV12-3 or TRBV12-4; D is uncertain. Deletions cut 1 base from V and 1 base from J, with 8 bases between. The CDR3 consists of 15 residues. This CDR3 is CASSLVSVAKNIQYF. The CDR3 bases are TGTGCCAGCAGTTTAGTGAGTGTGGCCAAAAACATTCAGTACTTC.

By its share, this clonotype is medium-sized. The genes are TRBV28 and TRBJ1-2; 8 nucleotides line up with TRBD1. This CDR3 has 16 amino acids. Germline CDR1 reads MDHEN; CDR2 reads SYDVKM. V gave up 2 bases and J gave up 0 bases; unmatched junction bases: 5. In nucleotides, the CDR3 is TGTGCCAGCAGTTTACCCACACAGGGGGCTAACTATGGCTACACCTTC. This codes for CASSLPTQGANYGYTF.

This CDR3 reads CATSRVGAGDNEQFF. CDR3 DNA sequence: TGTGCCACCAGCAGAGTAGGGGCAGGGGACAATGAGCAGTTCTTC. V usage is TRBV15 and J usage is TRBJ2-1; maybe TRBD1 (6 bases). Trimming removed 1 base at V and 5 bases at J, with 12 bases between. The germline V gene encodes CDR1 LNHNV and CDR2 YYDKDF (reference sequence). This CDR3 has 15 residues. The whole variable domain, filled in from reference TRBV15 and TRBJ2-1, reads DAMVIQNPRYQVTQFGKPVTLSCSQTLNHNVMYWYQQKSSQAPKLLFHYYDKDFNNEADTPDNFQSRRPNTSFCFLDIRSPGLGDTAMYLCATSRVGAGDNEQFFGPGTRLTVL.

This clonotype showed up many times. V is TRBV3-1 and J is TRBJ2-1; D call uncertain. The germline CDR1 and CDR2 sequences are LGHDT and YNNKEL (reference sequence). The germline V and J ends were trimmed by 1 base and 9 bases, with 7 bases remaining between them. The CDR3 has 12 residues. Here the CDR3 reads CASSQVTGEQFF. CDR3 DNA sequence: TGTGCCAGCAGCCAAGTAACCGGTGAGCAGTTCTTC.

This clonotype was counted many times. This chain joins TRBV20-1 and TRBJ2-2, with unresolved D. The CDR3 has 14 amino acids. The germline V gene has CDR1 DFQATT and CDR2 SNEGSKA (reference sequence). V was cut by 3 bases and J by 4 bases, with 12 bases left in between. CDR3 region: CSASTARLTGELFF. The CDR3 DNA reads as TGCAGTGCTAGCACGGCTAGGCTCACCGGGGAGCTGTTTTTT.

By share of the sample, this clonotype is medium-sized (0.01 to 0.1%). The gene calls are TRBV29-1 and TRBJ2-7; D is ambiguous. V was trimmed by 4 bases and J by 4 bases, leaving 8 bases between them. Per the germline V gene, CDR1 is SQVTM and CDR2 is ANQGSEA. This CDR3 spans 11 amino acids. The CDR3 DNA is TGCAGCGTTGCTGACCTATACGAGCAGTACTTC. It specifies CSVADLYEQYF.

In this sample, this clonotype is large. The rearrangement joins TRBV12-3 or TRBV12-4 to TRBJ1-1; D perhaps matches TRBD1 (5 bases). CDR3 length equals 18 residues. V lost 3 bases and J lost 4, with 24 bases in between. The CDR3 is CASSLRLPFWRGFTEAFF. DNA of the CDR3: TGTGCCAGCAGTTTGCGATTACCTTTTTGGCGGGGCTTCACTGAAGCTTTCTTT.

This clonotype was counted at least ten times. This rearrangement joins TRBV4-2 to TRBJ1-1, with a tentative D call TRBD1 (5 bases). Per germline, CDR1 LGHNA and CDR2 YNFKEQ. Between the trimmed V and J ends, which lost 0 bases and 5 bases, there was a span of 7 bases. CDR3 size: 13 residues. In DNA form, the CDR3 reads TGTGCCAGCAGCCAAGAGGGGCCTACTGAAGCTTTCTTT. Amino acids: CASSQEGPTEAFF.

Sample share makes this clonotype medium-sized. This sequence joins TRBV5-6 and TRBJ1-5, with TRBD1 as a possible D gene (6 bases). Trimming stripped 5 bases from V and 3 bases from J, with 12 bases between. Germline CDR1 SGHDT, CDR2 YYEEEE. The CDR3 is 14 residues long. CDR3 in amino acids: CASSLPGHNQPQHF. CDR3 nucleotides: TGTGCCAGCAGTTTACCGGGACACAATCAGCCCCAGCATTTT.

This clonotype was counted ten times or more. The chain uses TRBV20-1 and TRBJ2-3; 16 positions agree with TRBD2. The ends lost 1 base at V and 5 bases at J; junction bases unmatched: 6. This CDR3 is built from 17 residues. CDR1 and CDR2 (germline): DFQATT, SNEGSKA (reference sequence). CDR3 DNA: TGCAGTGCTAGAGCCCCGGGACTAGCGGGAGGGGGAGATACGCAGTATTTT. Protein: CSARAPGLAGGGDTQYF.

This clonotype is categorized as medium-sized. The CDR3 here is CASSSGQRGTEAFF. DNA of the CDR3: TGTGCCAGCAGCTCGGGTCAACGGGGCACTGAAGCTTTCTTT. The chain couples TRBV7-8 to TRBJ1-1; no clear D. The V end was cut by 4 bases, the J end by 4 bases, with 13 bases between. The CDR3 length is 14 residues. The germline V gene encodes CDR1 SGHVS and CDR2 FQNEAQ.

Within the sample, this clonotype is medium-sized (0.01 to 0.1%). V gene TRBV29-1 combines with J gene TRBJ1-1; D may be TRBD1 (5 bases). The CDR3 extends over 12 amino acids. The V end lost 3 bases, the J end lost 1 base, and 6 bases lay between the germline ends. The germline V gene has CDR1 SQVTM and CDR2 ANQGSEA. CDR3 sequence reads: CSVDRANTEAFF. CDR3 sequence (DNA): TGCAGCGTTGACAGGGCGAACACTGAAGCTTTCTTT.

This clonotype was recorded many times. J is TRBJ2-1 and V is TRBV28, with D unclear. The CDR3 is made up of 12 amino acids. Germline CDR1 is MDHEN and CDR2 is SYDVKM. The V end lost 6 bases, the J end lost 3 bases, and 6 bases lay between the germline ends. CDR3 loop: CASSPIYNEQFF. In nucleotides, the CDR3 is TGTGCCAGCAGCCCCATCTACAATGAGCAGTTCTTC.

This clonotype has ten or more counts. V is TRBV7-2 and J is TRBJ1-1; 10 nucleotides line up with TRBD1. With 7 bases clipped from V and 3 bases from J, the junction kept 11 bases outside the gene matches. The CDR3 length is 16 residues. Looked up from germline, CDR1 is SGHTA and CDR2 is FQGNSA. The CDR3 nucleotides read TGTGCCAGCACCCTATCTTCCGGGACAGGGGACACTGAAGCTTTCTTT. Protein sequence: CASTLSSGTGDTEAFF.

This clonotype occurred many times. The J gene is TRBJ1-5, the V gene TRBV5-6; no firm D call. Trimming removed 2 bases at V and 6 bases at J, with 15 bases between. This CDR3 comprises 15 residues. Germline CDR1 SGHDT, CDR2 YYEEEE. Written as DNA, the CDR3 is TGTGCCAGCAGCTTTAGAGGGCGCGAGGGTCAGCCCCAGCATTTT. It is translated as CASSFRGREGQPQHF.